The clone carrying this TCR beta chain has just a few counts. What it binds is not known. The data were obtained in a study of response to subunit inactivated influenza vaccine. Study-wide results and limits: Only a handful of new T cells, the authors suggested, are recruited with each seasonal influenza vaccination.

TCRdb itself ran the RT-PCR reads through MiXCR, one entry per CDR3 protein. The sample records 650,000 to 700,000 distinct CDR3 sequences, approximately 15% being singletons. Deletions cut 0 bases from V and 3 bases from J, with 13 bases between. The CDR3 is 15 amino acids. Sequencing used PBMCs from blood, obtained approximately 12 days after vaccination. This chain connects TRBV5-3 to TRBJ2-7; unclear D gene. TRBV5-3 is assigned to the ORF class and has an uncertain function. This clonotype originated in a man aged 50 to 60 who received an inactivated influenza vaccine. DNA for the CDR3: TGTGCCAGAAGCTTGGATTCTGACTCCAACTACGAGCAGTACTTC. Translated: CARSLDSDSNYEQYF.